These T cell receptor beta chains were read from a single sample in a study of T cells after yellow fever vaccination. TCRdb recomputed calls from the 5' RACE reads with MiXCR, one row per CDR3 protein. Among 500,000 to 650,000 distinct CDR3 sequences listed, 9% to 15% were seen once. The source material was PBMCs, sampled on the day of the yellow fever booster vaccination. The receptor source for this set is a man aged 25-45 years who received the YFV17D yellow fever vaccine. Each CDR3 is given with its conserved first and last residue. A D gene is named only where the DNA matches it firmly. Clone size is given for some rows only: seen once, a few or many times, or a class if the clone is expanded.

clone_size cdr3_length j_call d_call v_call cdr3_aa cdr3_nt
many 14 TRBJ2-5 TRBD1 TRBV20-1 CSASPGQGVSAQYF TGCAGTGCTAGCCCGGGACAGGGGGTTAGTGCCCAGTACTTC
many 15 TRBJ2-7 TRBD2 TRBV5-6 CASSLVSGNAYEQYF TGTGCCAGCAGCTTGGTCAGCGGGAACGCCTACGAGCAGTACTTC
NA 14 TRBJ1-4 NA TRBV27 CASSLGGANQKLFF TGTGCCAGCAGTTTAGGAGGGGCCAATCAAAAACTGTTTTTT
few 12 TRBJ2-5 NA TRBV7-2 CASSTGSVTQYF TGTGCCAGCAGCACGGGATCGGTGACCCAGTACTTC
NA 14 TRBJ2-3 NA TRBV4-3 CASSQDRKEDTQYF TGCGCCAGCAGCCAAGATCGTAAAGAGGATACGCAGTATTTT
NA 15 TRBJ2-2 TRBD2 TRBV10-3 CAISESSGRSGELFF TGTGCCATCAGTGAGTCTAGCGGGAGGTCCGGGGAGCTGTTTTTT
few 13 TRBJ1-2 TRBD1 TRBV5-1 CASSRGQGEGYTF TGCGCCAGCAGCCGGGGACAGGGAGAAGGCTACACCTTC
few 11 TRBJ2-7 TRBD1 TRBV6-5 CASTRGHEQYF TGTGCCAGCACCAGGGGGCACGAGCAGTACTTC
few 20 TRBJ2-1 TRBD2 TRBV28 CASSRGRVLAALSSYNEQFF TGTGCCAGCAGTCGGGGCCGTGTACTAGCGGCCTTAAGCTCCTACAATGAGCAGTTCTTC
few 16 TRBJ2-5 TRBD2 TRBV5-1 CASSSSGTRGVETQYF TGCGCCAGCAGCAGTTCCGGGACTAGAGGTGTAGAGACCCAGTACTTC
many 15 TRBJ2-2 TRBD1 TRBV28 CASSFDRGGTGELFF TGTGCCAGCAGTTTCGACAGGGGAGGCACCGGGGAGCTGTTTTTT
few 15 TRBJ1-2 NA TRBV14 CASSFGRGMNYGYTF TGTGCCAGCAGCTTTGGAAGGGGCATGAACTATGGCTACACCTTC
NA 18 TRBJ2-2 TRBD2 TRBV5-1 CASSLVSGRALNTGELFF TGCGCCAGCAGCTTGGTTAGCGGGAGAGCCCTTAACACCGGGGAGCTGTTTTTT
NA 15 TRBJ2-1 NA TRBV7-9 CASSFGRREINEQFF TGTGCCAGCAGCTTTGGTCGGCGGGAAATCAATGAGCAGTTCTTC
few 13 TRBJ1-1 NA TRBV12-3/TRBV12-4 CASNPDRIGEAFF TGTGCCAGCAATCCGGACCGGATAGGTGAAGCTTTCTTT
many 16 TRBJ2-1 TRBD2 TRBV3-1 CASSQRTSGRTNEQFF TGTGCCAGCAGCCAACGCACTAGCGGGAGGACCAATGAGCAGTTCTTC
few 14 TRBJ2-7 NA TRBV7-2 CASSLDRTPHEQYF TGTGCCAGCAGCTTAGACAGGACCCCCCACGAGCAGTACTTC
few 13 TRBJ1-2 TRBD1 TRBV12-3/TRBV12-4 CASRGGGFHGYTF TGTGCCAGCAGAGGGGGCGGGTTTCATGGCTACACCTTC
NA 13 TRBJ1-2 NA TRBV9 CASSAQGIYGYTF TGTGCCAGCAGCGCCCAGGGTATATATGGCTACACCTTC
few 18 TRBJ2-6 TRBD1 TRBV5-5 CASSLVGTGAPGANVLTF TGTGCCAGCAGCTTGGTTGGGACAGGGGCTCCTGGGGCCAACGTCCTGACTTTC
many 14 TRBJ1-5 TRBD1 TRBV9 CASSETGGRQPQHF TGTGCCAGCAGCGAAACAGGGGGAAGGCAGCCCCAGCATTTT
many 12 TRBJ2-7 NA TRBV28 CASSLGGHEQYF TGTGCCAGCAGTTTGGGTGGGCACGAGCAGTACTTC
few 12 TRBJ2-7 NA TRBV15 CATSRAGREQYF TGTGCCACCAGCAGAGCAGGACGGGAGCAGTACTTC
many 13 TRBJ2-7 TRBD1 TRBV20-1 CSASGTGFYEQYF TGCAGTGCCTCCGGGACAGGGTTCTACGAGCAGTACTTC
few 17 TRBJ2-1 TRBD2 TRBV7-2 CASSLSLGLAGLNEQFF TGTGCCAGCAGCTTATCTTTAGGACTAGCGGGCCTCAATGAGCAGTTCTTC
many 16 TRBJ2-2 TRBD1 TRBV5-1 CASSLDRASNTGELFF TGCGCCAGCAGCTTAGACAGGGCCTCGAACACCGGGGAGCTGTTTTTT
NA 15 TRBJ2-6 NA TRBV4-3 CASSQAISGANVLTF TGCGCCAGCAGCCAGGCCATCTCTGGGGCCAACGTCCTGACTTTC
many 15 TRBJ2-4 NA TRBV12-3/TRBV12-4 CASSSSWAGKNIQYF TGTGCCAGCAGTTCCAGTTGGGCGGGCAAAAACATTCAGTACTTC
NA 13 TRBJ1-1 NA TRBV5-5 CASSSMGTSEAFF TGTGCCAGCAGCTCTATGGGGACATCTGAAGCTTTCTTT
NA 14 TRBJ2-6 NA TRBV15 CATSRYSGANVLTF TGTGCCACCAGCAGGTACTCTGGGGCCAACGTCCTGACTTTC
NA 18 TRBJ2-2 TRBD1 TRBV24-1 CATSEETSWTGNTGELFF TGTGCCACCAGTGAGGAAACTTCGTGGACAGGGAACACCGGGGAGCTGTTTTTT
few 14 TRBJ2-7 NA TRBV19 CASRFNGARYEQYF TGTGCCAGCCGGTTCAACGGGGCTCGCTACGAGCAGTACTTC
NA 14 TRBJ1-1 NA TRBV12-3/TRBV12-4 CASSFSGKYTEAFF TGTGCCAGCAGTTTTTCGGGGAAGTACACTGAAGCTTTCTTT
few 16 TRBJ1-1 NA TRBV12-3/TRBV12-4 CASSPRLGLGPTEAFF TGTGCCAGCAGCCCGCGCTTGGGGCTCGGCCCCACTGAAGCTTTCTTT
few 14 TRBJ1-6 NA TRBV5-1 CASSLDDSRSPLHF TGCGCCAGCAGCTTGGACGACAGCAGATCACCCCTCCACTTT
few 14 TRBJ1-5 TRBD1 TRBV28 CASNARQGRQPQHF TGTGCCAGCAACGCGCGACAGGGTCGTCAGCCCCAGCATTTT
NA 19 TRBJ2-1 NA TRBV21-1 CASSPSDRGPSGRPFEQFF TGTGCCAGCAGCCCCTCGGACAGGGGGCCTAGCGGGAGGCCCTTTGAGCAGTTCTTC
NA 14 TRBJ2-7 NA TRBV4-3 CASSQDASGLEQYF TGCGCCAGCAGCCAAGATGCCTCTGGTCTCGAGCAGTACTTC
few 15 TRBJ2-3 TRBD2 TRBV5-1 CASSSLAESTDTQYF TGCGCCAGCAGCTCACTAGCGGAAAGCACAGATACGCAGTATTTT
NA 15 TRBJ2-3 TRBD2 TRBV6-1 CASKESSGRSDTQYF TGTGCCAGCAAAGAGAGTAGCGGGAGGTCAGATACGCAGTATTTT
many 14 TRBJ2-1 NA TRBV2 CASRMAGIYNEQFF TGTGCCAGCAGGATGGCGGGTATCTACAATGAGCAGTTCTTC
NA 13 TRBJ2-1 TRBD2 TRBV15 CATSREVAGAQFF TGTGCCACCAGCAGAGAAGTGGCGGGAGCGCAGTTCTTC
NA 14 TRBJ2-7 NA TRBV21-1 CASSYRAAPYEQYF TGTGCCAGCAGTTACAGGGCTGCGCCCTACGAGCAGTACTTC
NA 15 TRBJ1-2 TRBD1 TRBV10-3 CAISQDRGEGYGYTF TGTGCCATCAGTCAAGACAGGGGTGAAGGCTATGGCTACACCTTC
NA 12 TRBJ1-3 NA TRBV20-1 CSASPSGNTIYF TGCAGTGCTAGTCCCAGTGGGAACACCATATATTTT
many 15 TRBJ2-1 TRBD2 TRBV6-1 CASSGSGEGLYEQFF TGTGCCAGCAGTGGTAGCGGGGAGGGCCTATATGAGCAGTTCTTC
NA 12 TRBJ2-4 TRBD1 TRBV10-3 CATWTGMDIQYF TGTGCCACCTGGACAGGGATGGACATTCAGTACTTC
few 14 TRBJ2-1 NA TRBV24-1 CATGAGGPYNEQFF TGTGCCACCGGGGCCGGGGGGCCCTACAATGAGCAGTTCTTC